A single sample is the source of the 29 T cell receptor beta chains below, sequenced in a study of blood T cell repertoires in COVID-19. Libraries were prepared by immunoSEQ multiplex PCR; TCRdb keeps only in-frame clonotypes and omits some of them. The sample holds about 120,000 clones, 90% seen once. Sequenced: peripheral blood. Receptor source: a woman aged 60-75 years with COVID-19, enrolled during active disease.

The rearrangement joins TRBV7-9 to TRBJ2-7, with 8 bases fitting TRBD1. Trimming cost V 2 bases and J 5 bases; bases outside gene matches: 8. The CDR3 spans 15 residues. Per germline, CDR1 SEHNR and CDR2 FQNEAQ (reference sequence). For the CDR3, the DNA is TGTGCCAGCAGCTTAAGGCAGGGGGCATGGAACGAGCAGTACTTC. It translates to CASSLRQGAWNEQYF.

The rearrangement joins TRBV30 to TRBJ2-4; D is uncertain. Trimming left V 1 base short and J 5 bases short, with 6 bases between. This CDR3 is built from 12 residues. Per the germline V gene, CDR1 is GTSNPN and CDR2 is SVGIG (reference sequence). The DNA of the CDR3 is TGTGCCTGGAGTGGGGCTCAAAACATTCAGTACTTC. Its protein is CAWSGAQNIQYF. The full variable domain, with the rest looked up from reference TRBV30 and TRBJ2-4, is SQTIHQWPATLVQPVGSPLSLECTVEGTSNPNLYWYRQAAGRGLQLLFYSVGIGQISSEVPQNLSASRPQDRQFILSSKKLLLSDSGFYLCAWSGAQNIQYFGAGTRLSVL.

This chain connects TRBV14 to TRBJ1-5; 11 bases fit TRBD1. Germline trimming cut 4 bases from V and 0 bases from J; bases unmatched to any gene: 11. There are 19 residues in the CDR3. Germline V lookup: CDR1 SGHDN, CDR2 FVKESK. The DNA of the CDR3 is TGTGCCAGCAGCCGCTCCCCACGGACAGGGGGCGTTAGCAATCAGCCCCAGCATTTT. The encoded protein is CASSRSPRTGGVSNQPQHF.

The V and J genes are TRBV12-3 or TRBV12-4 and TRBJ1-1, with D possibly being TRBD1 (5 bases). The CDR3 covers 13 residues. Trimming removed 3 bases at V and 11 bases at J, with 16 bases between. The CDR3 coding sequence is TGTGCCAGCAGTTTCCTATCCGGGGGGTCGGCTTTCTTT. Translated: CASSFLSGGSAFF.

CDR3 region: CASSELNPGLADNEQFF. The CDR3, as DNA: TGTGCCAGCAGTGAATTAAACCCGGGACTAGCGGACAATGAGCAGTTCTTC. V is TRBV6-1 and J is TRBJ2-1; the match to TRBD2 covers 11 bases. V shed 2 bases and J 5 bases; nucleotides not matched to a gene: 8. This CDR3 spans 17 amino acids. CDR1 and CDR2 from the germline V gene are MNHNS and SASEGT.

In this sample, this clone turned up once. The V gene is TRBV4-2, the J gene TRBJ1-3, with TRBD1 identical over 7 bases. The CDR3 is 14 residues long. V shed 4 bases and J 4 bases; nucleotides not matched to a gene: 4. Germline CDR1 reads LGHNA; CDR2 reads YNFKEQ. CDR3 coding DNA: TGTGCCAGCAGCCGACAGGGCACAGGAAACACCATATATTTT. It translates to CASSRQGTGNTIYF.

The chain links TRBV7-8 to TRBJ1-2; no clear D gene. Trimming pared 5 bases from V and 4 bases from J, leaving 8 bases between. CDR1 is SGHVS and CDR2 is FQNEAQ in the germline V gene. This CDR3 has 12 amino acids. The CDR3: CASSVGVYGYTF. The CDR3 bases are TGTGCCAGCAGCGTCGGGGTCTATGGCTACACCTTC.

In its sample, this clone was seen a few times. V gene TRBV2 combines with J gene TRBJ1-2; the D is unclear. The germline V and J ends were trimmed by 4 bases and 4 bases, with 7 bases remaining between them. The CDR3 contains 12 residues. The germline V gene has CDR1 SNHLY and CDR2 FYNNEI. The CDR3 is CASSVRAYGYTF. CDR3 DNA: TGTGCCAGCAGTGTGAGGGCCTATGGCTACACCTTC.

The chain uses TRBV5-5 and TRBJ1-5; 8 positions match TRBD1. CDR1 and CDR2 (germline): SGHKS, YYEKEE (reference sequence). V shed 4 bases and J 3 bases; nucleotides not matched to a gene: 9. The CDR3 covers 16 residues. This CDR3 is CASSMTDRVYNQPQHF. The DNA for the CDR3 is TGTGCCAGCAGCATGACGGACAGGGTGTACAATCAGCCCCAGCATTTT.

The J gene is TRBJ2-5, the V gene TRBV18; D may be TRBD1 (7 bases). Trimming left V 6 bases short and J 4 bases short, with 27 bases between. The length of the CDR3 is 18 residues. Germline-derived CDR1 and CDR2 are KGHSH and LQKENI. The CDR3 region is CASSQEGAGDLSRETQYF. DNA of the CDR3: TGTGCCAGCTCCCAGGAGGGGGCGGGCGACCTCTCCCGAGAGACCCAGTACTTC.

The chain joins TRBV9 to TRBJ1-5, with D perhaps matching TRBD1 (5 bases). The V end was cut by 7 bases, the J end by 9 bases, with 20 bases between. The V gene's germline CDR1 is SGDLS and CDR2 YYNGEE. CDR3 length equals 14 residues. The CDR3 here is CASGLSGVTGPQHF. The CDR3 region has the DNA TGTGCCAGCGGTTTGTCGGGGGTAACAGGGCCCCAGCATTTT.

The rearrangement links TRBV10-3 to TRBJ1-1, with 8 positions matching TRBD1. V was clipped by 7 bases and J by 5 bases; unmatched bases: 6. Germline V lookup: CDR1 ENHRY, CDR2 SYGVKD. The CDR3 length is 13 residues. The CDR3 DNA sequence: TGTGCCATCAAGGTGGACAGGGAGACTGAAGCTTTCTTT. It codes for CAIKVDRETEAFF.

This chain uses TRBV10-3 with TRBJ2-3; tentative D call: TRBD1 (5 bases). The CDR3 spans 14 residues. Germline values: CDR1 ENHRY, CDR2 SYGVKD. Trimming shortened V by 5 bases and J by 0 bases, and 9 bases separated the two germline ends. CDR3 protein: CAISRTTSTDTQYF. CDR3 nucleotide sequence: TGTGCCATCAGTAGGACAACTAGCACAGATACGCAGTATTTT.

The chain is built from TRBV6-5 and TRBJ1-2, with 7 positions matching TRBD1. The CDR3 is 13 amino acids. With 8 bases clipped from V and 4 bases from J, the junction kept 7 bases outside the gene matches. Per germline, CDR1 MNHEY and CDR2 SVGAGI. The CDR3 DNA reads as TGTGCCAGCGAACAGGGGTGGAGCTATGGCTACACCTTC. This encodes CASEQGWSYGYTF.

This clone was detected once. The rearrangement links TRBV19 to TRBJ1-5, with D unresolved. V shed 10 bases and J shed 8 bases, with 18 bases lying between them. This CDR3 has 13 amino acids. Germline V CDR1 and CDR2: LNHDA, SQIVND (reference sequence). This chain's CDR3 is CAIGGVHEKPQHF. The CDR3 DNA reads as TGTGCCATAGGCGGGGTCCATGAAAAGCCCCAGCATTTT.

The chain links TRBV11-1 to TRBJ1-6, with TRBD1 matching over 7 bases. This CDR3 spans 15 amino acids. V dropped 4 bases and J dropped 8; count of bases not matched to a gene: 8. Looked up from germline, CDR1 is SGHAT and CDR2 is FQDESV (reference sequence). CDR3: CASSSTGLRDSPLHF. Written as DNA, the CDR3 is TGTGCCAGCAGCTCGACAGGGTTGCGTGATTCACCCCTCCACTTT.

The rearrangement joins TRBV5-1 to TRBJ2-1; 7 bases align to TRBD2. Germline assignment: CDR1 SGHRS and CDR2 YFSETQ. The CDR3 sequence is 15 residues long. Trimming removed 0 bases from V and 6 bases from J; junction bases left unmatched: 6. The CDR3 DNA is TGCGCCAGCAGCTTGGCCAGCGGGGTATCCAATGAGCAGTTCTTC. This translates into CASSLASGVSNEQFF.

This clone showed up just a few times. DNA for the CDR3: TGTGCCAGCAGCTTAGAAGCGTACTACTATGGCTACACCTTC. Its protein product is CASSLEAYYYGYTF. This chain links TRBV7-2 with TRBJ1-2; D gene ambiguous. The V gene's germline CDR1 is SGHTA and CDR2 FQGNSA. V lost 1 base and J 3 bases, leaving 9 bases between the germline ends. There are 14 residues in the CDR3.

In its sample, this clone was seen once. The chain links TRBV4-3 to TRBJ1-5; D remains ambiguous. This CDR3 is built from 14 residues. V was trimmed by 0 bases and J by 5 bases, leaving 8 bases between them. Germline lookup yields CDR1 LGHNA and CDR2 YSLEER. CDR3 coding DNA: TGCGCCAGCAGCCAAGAAAGGCAGGATCAGCCCCAGCATTTT. As protein: CASSQERQDQPQHF.

This chain uses TRBV3-1 (or the pseudogene TRBV3-2) with TRBJ2-2, with 7 bases lining up with TRBD1. CDR3 length: 17 residues. V trimming: 1 base; J trimming: 0 bases; junction bases outside the gene matches: 5. From germline, CDR1 is LGHDT and CDR2 YNNKEL (reference sequence). CDR3 DNA sequence: TGTGCCAGCAGCCAAGCACCCGGGACAGCGAACACCGGGGAGCTGTTTTTT. Translation: CASSQAPGTANTGELFF.

This clone was seen more than once but under ten times. V gene TRBV12-3 or TRBV12-4 combines with J gene TRBJ1-1; possible D gene TRBD1, 5 bases. V was shortened by 7 bases and J by 1 base, with 10 bases between the two germline ends. The CDR3 has 13 residues. The DNA of the CDR3 is TGTGCCAGCACCCCTGGGGCGAACACTGAAGCTTTCTTT. Its protein is CASTPGANTEAFF.

The chain uses TRBV5-4 and TRBJ1-2, with D maybe TRBD1 (5 bases). The CDR3 is 15 amino acids. Germline values: CDR1 SGHNT, CDR2 YYREEE (reference sequence). Between the trimmed V and J ends, which lost 4 bases and 7 bases, there was a span of 20 bases. CDR3 nucleotides: TGTGCCAGCAGCGGCGTGGGGCTTATGGGGTCTGGCTACACCTTC. Encoded protein: CASSGVGLMGSGYTF.

This rearrangement joins TRBV5-1 to TRBJ2-2, with 7 bases aligning to TRBD1. Unmatched junction bases numbered 8, after V lost 5 bases and J lost 10 bases. Germline V CDR1 and CDR2: SGHRS, YFSETQ. CDR3 length: 13 residues. CDR3 sequence reads: CASRETGAVELFF. The CDR3 DNA follows: TGCGCCAGCAGGGAAACAGGGGCCGTGGAGCTGTTTTTT.

This rearrangement joins TRBV15 to TRBJ2-3; 9 positions agree with TRBD2. Germline CDR1 LNHNV, CDR2 YYDKDF (reference sequence). Trimming took 9 bases from V and 1 from J; bases not matched to a gene: 8. This CDR3 has 15 residues. The CDR3 sequence is CATGRRTSGTDTQYF. The CDR3 nucleotides read TGTGCCACGGGCCGCCGGACTAGCGGCACAGATACGCAGTATTTT.

The rearrangement links TRBV29-1 to TRBJ1-2; D unresolved. Germline-derived CDR1 and CDR2 are SQVTM and ANQGSEA. Deletions cut 1 base from V and 4 bases from J, with 4 bases between. This CDR3 is built from 11 residues. The CDR3 region is CSVEARYGYTF. The CDR3 DNA is TGCAGCGTTGAAGCTCGCTATGGCTACACCTTC.

The chain is built from TRBV15 and TRBJ2-7, with D maybe TRBD2 (6 bases). Germline V gives CDR1 LNHNV, CDR2 YYDKDF (reference sequence). The CDR3 is 16 residues long. Trimming took 1 base from V and 5 from J, leaving 18 bases between them. In DNA form, the CDR3 reads TGTGCCACCAGCAGAGGGGGTTCGCGGGGCTGGGACGAGCAGTACTTC. Its protein product is CATSRGGSRGWDEQYF.

The gene calls are TRBV2 and TRBJ1-1, with D unresolved. The CDR3 has 14 residues. The V gene's germline CDR1 is SNHLY and CDR2 FYNNEI. V was pared by 7 bases and J by 5 bases, with 17 bases between. CDR3 coding DNA: TGTGCCAGCACCCCGGGGTTGGGAGGTACTGAAGCTTTCTTT. Translating it yields CASTPGLGGTEAFF. Looking up the rest from reference TRBV2 and TRBJ1-1 gives the full variable domain: EPEVTQTPSHQVTQMGQEVILRCVPISNHLYFYWYRQILGQKVEFLVSFYNNEISEKSEIFDDQFSVERPDGSNFTLKIRSTKLEDSAMYFCASTPGLGGTEAFFGQGTRLTVV.

This rearrangement joins TRBV12-3 or TRBV12-4 to TRBJ2-1, with D perhaps matching TRBD2 (6 bases). This CDR3 comprises 12 residues. Trimming left V 8 bases short and J 6 bases short, with 11 bases between. Here the CDR3 DNA reads TGTGCCAGCCTGGCGGGACTCAATGAGCAGTTCTTC. Protein sequence: CASLAGLNEQFF.

The J gene is TRBJ1-1, the V gene TRBV28; TRBD1 matches 7 bases. This CDR3 is 11 amino acids long. V lost 6 bases, J lost 11 bases, and 6 bases stayed unmatched. The germline gives CDR1 MDHEN, CDR2 SYDVKM. This CDR3 is CASRLEGAAFF. The CDR3 bases are TGTGCCAGCAGGTTGGAGGGGGCGGCTTTCTTT.